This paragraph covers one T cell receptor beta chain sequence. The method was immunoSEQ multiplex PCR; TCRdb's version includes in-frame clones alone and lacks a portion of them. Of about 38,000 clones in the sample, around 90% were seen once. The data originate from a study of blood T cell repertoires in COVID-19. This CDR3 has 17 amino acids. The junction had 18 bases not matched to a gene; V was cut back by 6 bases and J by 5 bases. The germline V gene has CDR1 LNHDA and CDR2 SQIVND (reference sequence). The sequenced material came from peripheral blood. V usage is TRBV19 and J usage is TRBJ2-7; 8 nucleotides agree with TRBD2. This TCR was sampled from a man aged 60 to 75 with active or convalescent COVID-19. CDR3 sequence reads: CASRVFNLGLGFNEQYF. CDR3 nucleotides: TGTGCCAGTAGAGTTTTTAATTTGGGACTAGGGTTTAACGAGCAGTACTTC. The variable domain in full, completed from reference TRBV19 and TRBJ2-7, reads DGGITQSPKYLFRKEGQNVTLSCEQNLNHDAMYWYRQDPGQGLRLIYYSQIVNDFQKGDIAEGYSVSREKKESFPLTVTSAQKNPTAFYLCASRVFNLGLGFNEQYFGPGTRLTVT.